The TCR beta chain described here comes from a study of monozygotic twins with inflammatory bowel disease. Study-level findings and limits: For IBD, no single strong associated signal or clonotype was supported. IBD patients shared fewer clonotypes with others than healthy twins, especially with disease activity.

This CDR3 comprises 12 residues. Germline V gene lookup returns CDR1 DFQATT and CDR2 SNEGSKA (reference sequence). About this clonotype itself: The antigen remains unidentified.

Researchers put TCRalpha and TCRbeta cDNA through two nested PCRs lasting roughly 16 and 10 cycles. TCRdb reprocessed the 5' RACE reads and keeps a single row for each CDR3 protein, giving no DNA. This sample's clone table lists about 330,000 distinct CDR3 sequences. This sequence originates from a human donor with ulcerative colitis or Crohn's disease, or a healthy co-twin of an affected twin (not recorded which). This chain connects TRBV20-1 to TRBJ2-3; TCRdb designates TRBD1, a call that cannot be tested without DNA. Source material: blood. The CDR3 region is CSAPTGADTQYF.